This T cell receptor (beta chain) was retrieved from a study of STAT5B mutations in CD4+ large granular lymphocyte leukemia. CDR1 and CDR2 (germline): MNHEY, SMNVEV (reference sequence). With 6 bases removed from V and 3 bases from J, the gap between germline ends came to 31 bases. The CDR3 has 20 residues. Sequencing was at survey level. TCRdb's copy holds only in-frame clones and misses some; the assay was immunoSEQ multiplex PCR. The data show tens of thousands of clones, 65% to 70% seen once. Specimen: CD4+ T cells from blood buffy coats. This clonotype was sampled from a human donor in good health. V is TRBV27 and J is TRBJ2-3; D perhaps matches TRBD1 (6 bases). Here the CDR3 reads CASRPRGLSERRRGTDTQYF. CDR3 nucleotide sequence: TGTGCCAGCAGACCCCGCGGACTTAGTGAGCGGAGAAGGGGGACAGATACGCAGTATTTT.